These 28 T cell receptor beta chains were sequenced from one sample in a study of regulatory T cells in long-lasting Graves disease. The time point denotes: persistent/refractory GD, antithyroid drugs over 5 years with positive TRAb. TCR sequences were obtained from RNA taken from PBMCs. Library construction for TCR beta used iRepertoire HTBI primers and Arm-PCR of CDR3 regions. From the multiplex PCR reads, TCRdb called clonotypes with MiXCR, one entry per CDR3 protein. The sample contains 700,000 or so distinct CDR3 sequences, about 32% of which appear only once. The sample was peripheral blood mononuclear cells (PBMCs), taken when the disease was refractory, from a patient treated with antithyroid drugs. The receptor set was obtained from a female donor with Graves disease.

This clonotype has a count of ten or more. V gene TRBV12-3 or TRBV12-4 combines with J gene TRBJ1-1; weak D call: TRBD1 (5 bases). Trimming cost V 6 bases and J 10 bases, with 18 bases left between them. CDR3 length: 13 amino acids. The CDR3 nucleotides are TGTGCCAGCAGAAGCGGGGGAAGGAGGCGAGCTTTCTTT. It translates to CASRSGGRRRAFF.

The V call is TRBV27, the J call TRBJ2-1; 8 bases align to TRBD2. The CDR3 contains 16 residues. The V gene's germline CDR1 is MNHEY and CDR2 SMNVEV (reference sequence). J lost 6 bases, V lost 8 bases, and 15 bases had no gene match. The CDR3 loop reads CASRPAPRAGANEQFF. Written as DNA, the CDR3 is TGTGCCAGCCGACCCGCCCCCCGAGCGGGAGCCAATGAGCAGTTCTTC.

J is TRBJ2-7 and V is TRBV5-1; TRBD1 matches 8 bases. Germline CDR1 SGHRS, CDR2 YFSETQ. V lost 4 bases and J lost 4; bases outside the gene matches: 7. The CDR3 contains 14 residues. The CDR3 region has the DNA TGCGCCAGCAGCGCTGACCAGGGGGCTTACGAGCAGTACTTC. Amino acids: CASSADQGAYEQYF. The full variable domain, in which reference TRBV5-1 and TRBJ2-7 provide the parts outside the CDR3, is KAGVTQTPRYLIKTRGQQVTLSCSPISGHRSVSWYQQTPGQGLQFLFEYFSETQRNKGNFPGRFSGRQFSNSRSEMNVSTLELGDSALYLCASSADQGAYEQYFGPGTRLTVT.

This clonotype was counted only a few times. The genes are TRBV29-1 and TRBJ1-2, with D maybe TRBD1 (5 bases). CDR1 is SQVTM, CDR2 ANQGSEA, per germline. The CDR3 runs 13 residues. Trimming took 2 bases from V and 4 from J, leaving 11 bases between them. In DNA, the CDR3 is TGCAGCGTTGAATTTCAACAGGTCTATGGCTACACCTTC. It encodes CSVEFQQVYGYTF.

This chain uses TRBV2 with TRBJ1-4; TRBD1 agrees at 10 bases. V lost 8 bases, J lost 7 bases, and 4 bases stayed unmatched. Per germline, CDR1 SNHLY and CDR2 FYNNEI. The CDR3 totals 13 residues. This CDR3 is CASQDRGLEKLFF. The DNA for the CDR3 is TGTGCCAGCCAAGACAGGGGGCTTGAAAAACTGTTTTTT.

In this sample, this clonotype turned up a few times. This chain joins TRBV6-1 and TRBJ2-2; 12 nucleotides line up with TRBD1. The CDR3 extends over 19 amino acids. Germline V gene sequence: CDR1 MNHNS, CDR2 SASEGT. The V segment lost 7 bases and the J segment 4 bases; nucleotides outside the gene matches: 16. CDR3 amino acids: CASIFSGTGGLRGTGELFF. The CDR3 coding sequence is TGTGCCAGCATATTCTCCGGGACAGGGGGCTTGAGGGGCACCGGGGAGCTGTTTTTT.

V usage is TRBV6-2 or TRBV6-3 and J usage is TRBJ2-2, with 12 bases matching TRBD2. Germline values: CDR1 MNHEY, CDR2 SVGEGT. The CDR3 has 18 residues. Trimming took 8 bases from V and 4 from J; bases not matched to a gene: 14. The CDR3 nucleotides read TGTGCCAGCGGTCTCCCGAGCCAGGGACTAGCGGGCACCGGGGAGCTGTTTTTT. This codes for CASGLPSQGLAGTGELFF.

In this sample, this clonotype turned up a few times. This chain connects TRBV6-1 to TRBJ1-6; 9 bases match TRBD1. Losses at the gene ends were 5 bases for V and 5 bases for J; bases not matched to a gene: 10. The CDR3 is 17 residues long. Germline assignment: CDR1 MNHNS and CDR2 SASEGT. The CDR3 spells CASSQLTGTGNNSPLHF. In nucleotides, the CDR3 is TGTGCCAGCAGTCAGTTGACCGGGACAGGGAATAATTCACCCCTCCACTTT.

In its sample, this clonotype was seen a few times. The chain employs TRBV28 and TRBJ1-1, with no clear D. Germline V CDR1 and CDR2: MDHEN, SYDVKM. V shed 7 bases and J shed 1 base, with 10 bases lying between them. The CDR3 length is 13 residues. Here the CDR3 reads CASNLWGNTEAFF. CDR3 nucleotide sequence: TGTGCCAGCAATCTTTGGGGGAACACTGAAGCTTTCTTT.

V is TRBV20-1 and J is TRBJ2-3; D might be TRBD2 (5 bases). Germline V gene data show CDR1 as DFQATT and CDR2 as SNEGSKA (reference sequence). Deletions cut 8 bases from V and 1 base from J, with 19 bases between. There are 15 residues in the CDR3. CDR3 sequence: CSPQPGEPRTDTQYF. The DNA for the CDR3 is TGCAGTCCGCAACCCGGGGAACCCCGCACAGATACGCAGTATTTT.

This clonotype was counted ten times or more. The chain recombines TRBV27 with TRBJ1-2; 9 bases agree with TRBD1. V lost 0 bases, J lost 8 bases, and 7 bases stayed unmatched. The CDR3 contains 15 residues. In germline, CDR1 is MNHEY, CDR2 SMNVEV (reference sequence). The CDR3 region is CASSLSGTGGAGYTF. The CDR3 nucleotides read TGTGCCAGCAGTTTATCGGGAACAGGGGGCGCAGGCTACACCTTC.

The J gene is TRBJ2-7, the V gene TRBV7-9; TRBD1 aligns across 7 bases. The V gene end was trimmed by 10 bases and the J gene end by 6 bases; junction bases not matched to a gene: 12. CDR1 and CDR2 from the germline V gene are SEHNR and FQNEAQ (reference sequence). The CDR3 spans 13 residues. CDR3 nucleotide sequence: TGTGCCATCCGCGGAGAAACAGGGGCCGAGCAGTACTTC. It yields the protein CAIRGETGAEQYF.

This chain links TRBV12-3 or TRBV12-4 with TRBJ1-2; D call uncertain. CDR3 length: 14 residues. Trimming shortened V by 6 bases and J by 7 bases, and 18 bases separated the two germline ends. CDR3 nucleotide sequence: TGTGCCAGCAGCCCGGCGGGGAGGCAGAGTGGCTACACCTTC. This gives the protein CASSPAGRQSGYTF.

This rearrangement joins TRBV11-2 to TRBJ1-4; 7 nucleotides agree with TRBD1. Trimming cost V 2 bases and J 8 bases; bases outside gene matches: 5. The CDR3 sequence is 14 residues long. In germline, CDR1 is SGHAT, CDR2 FQNNGV. In nucleotides, the CDR3 is TGTGCCAGCAGCTTATCAGGGGGGCCAGAAAAACTGTTTTTT. This encodes CASSLSGGPEKLFF. Full variable domain (rest looked up from reference TRBV11-2 and TRBJ1-4): EAGVAQSPRYKIIEKRQSVAFWCNPISGHATLYWYQQILGQGPKLLIQFQNNGVVDDSQLPKDRFSAERLKGVDSTLKIQPAKLEDSAVYLCASSLSGGPEKLFFGSGTQLSVL.

In this sample, this clonotype turned up many times. This chain joins TRBV6-1 and TRBJ2-7; 12 bases agree with TRBD2. The CDR3 length is 15 residues. Losses at the gene ends were 5 bases for V and 0 bases for J; bases not matched to a gene: 2. CDR1 and CDR2 (germline): MNHNS, SASEGT. The CDR3 nucleotides are TGTGCCAGCAGTCGACTAGCGGGAGCCTCCTACGAGCAGTACTTC. It translates to CASSRLAGASYEQYF.

This clonotype has more than one count but fewer than ten. The rearrangement joins TRBV29-1 to TRBJ2-2, with a tentative D call TRBD2 (6 bases). The CDR3 is made up of 14 amino acids. Trimming removed 3 bases at V and 4 bases at J, with 12 bases between. Germline CDR1 is SQVTM and CDR2 is ANQGSEA. The CDR3 nucleotides are TGCAGCGTTGATCAGGGAGGAATCACCGGGGAGCTGTTTTTT. This translates into CSVDQGGITGELFF.

The chain carries TRBV3-1 and TRBJ2-2; 10 bases agree with TRBD1. Per germline, CDR1 LGHDT and CDR2 YNNKEL (reference sequence). The CDR3 is 16 residues long. J lost 2 bases, V lost 3 bases, and 3 bases had no gene match. In DNA form, the CDR3 reads TGTGCCAGCAGCCATGGGACAGGGGCTAACACCGGGGAGCTGTTTTTT. It encodes CASSHGTGANTGELFF. Using reference TRBV3-1 and TRBJ2-2 for the parts outside the CDR3, the full variable domain is DTAVSQTPKYLVTQMGNDKSIKCEQNLGHDTMYWYKQDSKKFLKIMFSYNNKELIINETVPNRFSPKSPDKAHLNLHINSLELGDSAVYFCASSHGTGANTGELFFGEGSRLTVL.

The rearrangement links TRBV30 to TRBJ1-1; D remains unclear. V dropped 5 bases and J dropped 6 bases, with 10 bases sitting between them. Germline CDR1 GTSNPN, CDR2 SVGIG (reference sequence). The CDR3 spans 11 residues. Written as DNA, the CDR3 is TGTGCCTGGGCCCGCCTGCCTGAAGCTTTCTTT. It encodes CAWARLPEAFF. The variable domain in full, with the rest retrieved from reference TRBV30 and TRBJ1-1, is SQTIHQWPATLVQPVGSPLSLECTVEGTSNPNLYWYRQAAGRGLQLLFYSVGIGQISSEVPQNLSASRPQDRQFILSSKKLLLSDSGFYLCAWARLPEAFFGQGTRLTVV.

The chain recombines TRBV30 with TRBJ1-2; no clear D gene. The CDR3 totals 13 residues. CDR1 and CDR2 (germline): GTSNPN, SVGIG (reference sequence). V was trimmed by 3 bases and J by 3 bases, leaving 11 bases between them. CDR3 region: CAWSGDRDYGYTF. The CDR3 DNA sequence: TGTGCCTGGAGCGGCGACCGGGACTATGGCTACACCTTC.

This chain joins TRBV5-1 and TRBJ1-6; 7 nucleotides match TRBD1. V shed 0 bases and J 7 bases; nucleotides not matched to a gene: 4. This CDR3 is 15 amino acids long. Germline V gives CDR1 SGHRS, CDR2 YFSETQ. The CDR3 sequence is CASSLVQGYNSPLHF. Here the CDR3 DNA reads TGCGCCAGCAGCTTGGTACAGGGGTACAATTCACCCCTCCACTTT.

CDR3 nucleotides: TGTGCCAGCAGCTTAGGAGCGGGAGGGCCTGAGGAGACCCAGTACTTC. Its translation is CASSLGAGGPEETQYF. The chain recombines TRBV7-9 with TRBJ2-5; the match to TRBD2 covers 10 bases. Germline V lookup: CDR1 SEHNR, CDR2 FQNEAQ (reference sequence). CDR3 length: 16 amino acids. V shed 1 base and J 5 bases; nucleotides not matched to a gene: 7.

The genes are TRBV5-5 and TRBJ1-1; 10 nucleotides agree with TRBD1. Per the germline V gene, CDR1 is SGHKS and CDR2 is YYEKEE (reference sequence). The CDR3 consists of 18 residues. V was clipped by 4 bases and J by 1 base; unmatched bases: 13. This CDR3 is CASSPRQGATSRNTEAFF. The CDR3 DNA sequence: TGTGCCAGCAGCCCCCGACAGGGGGCAACCTCCCGGAACACTGAAGCTTTCTTT.

This clonotype was counted a few times. The chain joins TRBV3-1 to TRBJ1-2; D is undetermined. This CDR3 has 14 amino acids. From germline, CDR1 is LGHDT and CDR2 YNNKEL (reference sequence). The V end was cut by 1 base, the J end by 4 bases, with 10 bases between. The CDR3 region is CASSQAGRTYGYTF. CDR3 nucleotides: TGTGCCAGCAGCCAAGCTGGACGGACCTATGGCTACACCTTC.

This clonotype was seen at least ten times. The chain uses TRBV6-1 and TRBJ2-7; 7 bases match TRBD1. V dropped 0 bases and J dropped 3; count of bases not matched to a gene: 2. There are 14 residues in the CDR3. Germline CDR1 MNHNS, CDR2 SASEGT. The CDR3 reads CASSEAGTVYEQYF. CDR3 nucleotide sequence: TGTGCCAGCAGTGAAGCCGGGACAGTCTACGAGCAGTACTTC.

Concerning this clonotype: A much larger clone lies a single base off, so this may be a read error. The chain has TRBV28 and TRBJ1-2; 8 bases are a match to TRBD1. Germline V gene sequence: CDR1 MDHEN, CDR2 SYDVKM. CDR3 length: 14 amino acids. CDR3 bases: TGTACCAGCAGTTTTGGTTCAGGGGGCTCTGGCTACACCTTC. This sequence encodes CTSSFGSGGSGYTF.

This clonotype was seen a single time. This rearrangement joins TRBV6-5 to TRBJ1-5, with D possibly TRBD1 on 6 matching bases. The CDR3 is 20 residues long. V was shortened by 1 base and J by 5 bases, with 27 bases between the two germline ends. The V gene's germline CDR1 is MNHEY and CDR2 SVGAGI. CDR3 residues: CASSYWGRTGSNLADQPQHF. DNA for the CDR3: TGTGCCAGCAGTTACTGGGGGCGAACAGGGAGTAACTTGGCGGATCAGCCCCAGCATTTT.

J is TRBJ1-1 and V is TRBV10-3, with D maybe TRBD1 (6 bases). Trimming took 7 bases from V and 5 from J, leaving 14 bases between them. Germline lookup yields CDR1 ENHRY and CDR2 SYGVKD. CDR3 size: 13 residues. CDR3 in amino acids: CAIKPTGSTEAFF. DNA for the CDR3: TGTGCCATCAAACCTACAGGGTCGACTGAAGCTTTCTTT.

This clonotype was seen more than once but under ten times. The chain recombines TRBV11-2 with TRBJ2-1, with D hard to call. CDR3 length equals 12 residues. The germline V and J ends were trimmed by 1 base and 7 bases, with 5 bases remaining between them. Germline-derived CDR1 and CDR2 are SGHAT and FQNNGV. The CDR3 DNA sequence: TGTGCCAGCAGCTTAGGGCAAAATGAGCAGTTCTTC. Its protein is CASSLGQNEQFF.